This T cell receptor beta chain stems from a study of T cell responses to AZD1222 COVID-19 vaccine. Study-wide points: It should be noted that donors were predominantly white British and more often female, and clonal diversity was possibly underestimated. Seropositive AZD1222 recipients at baseline numbered only five or six. Increases in Spike-specific TCR breadth and depth were seen after two AZD1222 doses.

The protocol was immunoSEQ multiplex PCR, while the TCRdb copy is restricted to in-frame clones and leaves out a portion. The table lists some 100,000 clones, 80% to 95% of them singletons. Concerning this clone itself: Its specificity is unknown.

The V gene lost 7 bases and the J gene lost 1 base, with 10 bases spanning the gap. The CDR3 is made up of 13 amino acids. The starting material was peripheral blood, obtained on day 0 of AZD1222 vaccination. This TCR came from an adult in good health. This chain uses TRBV12-3 or TRBV12-4 with TRBJ1-1, with D tentatively TRBD1 (6 bases). This CDR3 is CASTLDRNTEAFF. DNA for the CDR3: TGTGCCAGCACCCTGGACAGGAACACTGAAGCTTTCTTT.